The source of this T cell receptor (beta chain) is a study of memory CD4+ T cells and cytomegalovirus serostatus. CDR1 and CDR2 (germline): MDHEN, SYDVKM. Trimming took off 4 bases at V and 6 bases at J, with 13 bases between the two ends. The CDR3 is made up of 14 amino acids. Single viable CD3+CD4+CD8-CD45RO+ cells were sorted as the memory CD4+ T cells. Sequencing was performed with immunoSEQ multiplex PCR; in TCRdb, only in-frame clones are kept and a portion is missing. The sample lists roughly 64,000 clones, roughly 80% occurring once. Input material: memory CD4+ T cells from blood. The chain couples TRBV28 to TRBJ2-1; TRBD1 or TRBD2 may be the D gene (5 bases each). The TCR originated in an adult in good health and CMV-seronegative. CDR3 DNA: TGTGCCAGCAGTTCCAGGAGAGGGGCCAATGAGCAGTTCTTC. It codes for CASSSRRGANEQFF. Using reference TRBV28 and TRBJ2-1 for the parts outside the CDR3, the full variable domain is DVKVTQSSRYLVKRTGEKVFLECVQDMDHENMFWYRQDPGLGLRLIYFSYDVKMKEKGDIPEGYSVSREKKERFSLILESASTNQTSMYLCASSSRRGANEQFFGPGTRLTVL.